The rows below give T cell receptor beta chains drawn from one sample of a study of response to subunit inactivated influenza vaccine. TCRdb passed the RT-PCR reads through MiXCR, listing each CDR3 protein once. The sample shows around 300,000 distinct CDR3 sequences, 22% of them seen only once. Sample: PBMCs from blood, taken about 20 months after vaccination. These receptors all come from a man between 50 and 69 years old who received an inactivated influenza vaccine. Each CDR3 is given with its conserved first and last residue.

CASSPTGSSSYNEQFF,TRBJ2-1,TRBV5-1
CASSTGGEAFF,TRBJ1-1,TRBV9
CSARGGETSNQPQHF,TRBJ1-5,TRBV20-1
CASQQNTGELFF,TRBJ2-2,TRBV28
CASSPPPYRTSKNIQYF,TRBJ2-4,TRBV6-2/TRBV6-3
CASTRSGRGAGEQYF,TRBJ2-7,TRBV12-3/TRBV12-4
CASSLGGLALNEQFF,TRBJ2-1,TRBV12-3/TRBV12-4
CASSLGGVATEAFF,TRBJ1-1,TRBV19
CSASNSGGANGELFF,TRBJ2-2,TRBV20-1
CASSQGQGRGSPLHF,TRBJ1-6,TRBV3-1
CASSLDGFFGYTF,TRBJ1-2,TRBV12-3/TRBV12-4
CASSPLSSSNQPQHF,TRBJ1-5,TRBV6-1
CAIREEGGGGNTF,TRBJ1-2,TRBV10-3
CSAHPYSQVETQYF,TRBJ2-5,TRBV20-1
CASSPPGTAIGQFF,TRBJ2-1,TRBV28
CASSRQGVREKLFF,TRBJ1-4,TRBV12-3/TRBV12-4
CASSFAGTSGSPEQFF,TRBJ2-1,TRBV12-3/TRBV12-4
CASSAQGYSNQPQHF,TRBJ1-5,TRBV9
CASSDRLVNTEAFF,TRBJ1-1,TRBV2
CASSHDGVTEAFF,TRBJ1-1,TRBV7-9
CSASHGYNEQFF,TRBJ2-1,TRBV20-1
CAIKVAETPGGEQYF,TRBJ2-7,TRBV10-3
CASSPPVGGPYNEQFF,TRBJ2-1,TRBV5-1
CASIMTQGANYGYTF,TRBJ1-2,TRBV6-1
CSARARGQGINQPQHF,TRBJ1-5,TRBV20-1
CASSVSRTYGYTF,TRBJ1-2,TRBV9
CATSTGVGTEAFF,TRBJ1-1,TRBV15
CASSFQGARETQYF,TRBJ2-5,TRBV7-2
CAIRAGDRNTDTQYF,TRBJ2-3,TRBV10-3